This TCR beta chain was identified in a study of radiotherapy plus CTLA-4 blockade in lung cancer (dated by TCRdb to 2017 to 2018). Background for the entire study: Objective responses were observed in approximately 17% of enrolled patients, and disease control was achieved in roughly 30%. Summary of the overall study and its limitations: TCR clones derived from tumors expanded in peripheral blood after treatment with radiotherapy and ipilimumab. Early dynamic changes in blood T cell clones, together with increased serum interferon-beta after radiation, were reported as the strongest predictors of response.

Focal radiation therapy combined with CTLA-4 blockade (ipilimumab) was tested in patients with chemo-refractory metastatic non-small-cell lung cancer. Trimming removed 3 bases from V and 3 bases from J; the gene matches leave 5 bases unexplained. The cysteine opens and the phenylalanine closes a CDR3 of 15 amino acids. CDR3 DNA is the only sequence kept; it has 45 bases, read in frame from the first base. The germline V gene (reference sequence) sets CDR1 to MNHEY and CDR2 to SMNVEV. Library prep was done by the immunoSEQ multiplex PCR assay. TCRdb stores this immuneACCESS table with in-frame sequences only. Part of the clones is absent; in the studies checked, under half of the shortfall reflects unresolved V genes, and no reason is known for the rest. In all, the sample holds 70,000 to 100,000 clones, and more than 75% of those were seen once. About 2% of the sample is in the top ten clones. As regards this clone: No antigen is known for it. Per-nucleotide qualities are absent, and no much larger clonotype sits a single base away.

The rearranged chain carries TRBV27 and TRBJ2-1; 7 junctional bases match TRBD2. The sequence was collected from a human donor with non-small cell lung cancer who had a partial response to radiotherapy plus ipilimumab. Sequenced material: peripheral blood, taken from a patient treated with radiotherapy plus ipilimumab. In nucleotides, the sequence is TGTGCCAGCAGTTTGTGGGAGGGTGGCTACAATGAGCAGTTCTTC. It translates to CASSLWEGGYNEQFF.